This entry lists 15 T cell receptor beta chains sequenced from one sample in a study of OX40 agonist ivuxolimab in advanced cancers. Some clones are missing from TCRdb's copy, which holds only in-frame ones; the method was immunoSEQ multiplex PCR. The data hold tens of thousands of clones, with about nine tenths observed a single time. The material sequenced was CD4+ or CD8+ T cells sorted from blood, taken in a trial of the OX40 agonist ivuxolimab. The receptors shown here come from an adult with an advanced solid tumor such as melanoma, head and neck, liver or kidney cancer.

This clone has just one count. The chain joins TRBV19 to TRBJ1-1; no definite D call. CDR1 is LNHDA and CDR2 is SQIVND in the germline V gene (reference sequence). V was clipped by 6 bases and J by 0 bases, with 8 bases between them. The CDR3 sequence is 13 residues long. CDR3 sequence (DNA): TGTGCCAGTAGATCGACGGTGAACACTGAAGCTTTCTTT. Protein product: CASRSTVNTEAFF.

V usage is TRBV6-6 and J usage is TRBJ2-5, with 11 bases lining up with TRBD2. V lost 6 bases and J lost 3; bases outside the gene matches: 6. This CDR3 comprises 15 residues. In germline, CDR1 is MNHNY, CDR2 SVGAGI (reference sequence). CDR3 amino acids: CASRSLAGGEETQYF. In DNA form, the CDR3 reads TGTGCCAGCAGGTCCCTAGCGGGGGGTGAAGAGACCCAGTACTTC.

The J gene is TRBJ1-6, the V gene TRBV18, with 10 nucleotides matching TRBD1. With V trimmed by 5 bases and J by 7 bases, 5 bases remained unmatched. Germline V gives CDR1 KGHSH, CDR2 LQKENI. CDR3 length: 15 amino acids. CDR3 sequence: CASSDLGQGNSPLHF. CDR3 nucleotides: TGTGCCAGCTCAGACCTGGGACAGGGGAATTCACCCCTCCACTTT.

The CDR3 nucleotides are TGTGCCAGCAGCTCCAAACTACTAGCGGGAGGACCCGAGTACTTC. This sequence encodes CASSSKLLAGGPEYF. The chain uses TRBV11-2 and TRBJ2-5, with 12 bases matching TRBD2. Trimming at V came to 4 bases and at J to 12 bases, leaving 12 bases not matched to a gene. The CDR3 extends over 15 amino acids. Germline lookup yields CDR1 SGHAT and CDR2 FQNNGV.

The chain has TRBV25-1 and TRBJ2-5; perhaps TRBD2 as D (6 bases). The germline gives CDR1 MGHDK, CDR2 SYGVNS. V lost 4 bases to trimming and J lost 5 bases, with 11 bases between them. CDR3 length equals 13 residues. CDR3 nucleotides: TGTGCCAGCAGTGGACTAGATCAGGAGACCCAGTACTTC. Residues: CASSGLDQETQYF.

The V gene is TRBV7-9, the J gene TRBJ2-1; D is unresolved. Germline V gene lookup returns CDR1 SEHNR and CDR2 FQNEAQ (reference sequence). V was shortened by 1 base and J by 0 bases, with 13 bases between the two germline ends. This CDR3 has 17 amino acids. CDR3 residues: CASSLGGSLVSYNEQFF. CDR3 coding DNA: TGTGCCAGCAGCTTAGGAGGCAGCCTGGTCTCCTACAATGAGCAGTTCTTC.

The CDR3: CASSLNTGSTEAFF. CDR3 coding DNA: TGTGCCAGCAGTCTCAACACGGGGAGCACTGAAGCTTTCTTT. V gene TRBV6-5 combines with J gene TRBJ1-1; D is unresolved. Germline values: CDR1 MNHEY, CDR2 SVGAGI. This CDR3 is built from 14 residues. V was clipped by 5 bases and J by 4 bases, with 14 bases between them.

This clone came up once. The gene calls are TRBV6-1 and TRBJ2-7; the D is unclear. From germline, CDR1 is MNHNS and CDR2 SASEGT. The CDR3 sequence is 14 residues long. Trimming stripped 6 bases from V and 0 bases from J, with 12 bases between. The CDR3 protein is CASRLPWSSYEQYF. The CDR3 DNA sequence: TGTGCCAGCAGGCTTCCTTGGAGCTCCTACGAGCAGTACTTC.

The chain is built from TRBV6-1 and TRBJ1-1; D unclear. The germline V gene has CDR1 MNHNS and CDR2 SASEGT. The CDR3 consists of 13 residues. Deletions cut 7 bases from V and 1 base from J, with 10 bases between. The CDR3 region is CASTRTRNTEAFF. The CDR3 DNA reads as TGTGCCAGCACTCGGACCAGGAACACTGAAGCTTTCTTT.

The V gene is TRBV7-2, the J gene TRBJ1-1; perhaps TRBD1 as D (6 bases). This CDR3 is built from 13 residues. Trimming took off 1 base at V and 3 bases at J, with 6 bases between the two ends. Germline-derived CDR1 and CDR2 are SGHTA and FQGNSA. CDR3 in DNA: TGTGCCAGCAGCTTAGGGACAGACACTGAAGCTTTCTTT. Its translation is CASSLGTDTEAFF.

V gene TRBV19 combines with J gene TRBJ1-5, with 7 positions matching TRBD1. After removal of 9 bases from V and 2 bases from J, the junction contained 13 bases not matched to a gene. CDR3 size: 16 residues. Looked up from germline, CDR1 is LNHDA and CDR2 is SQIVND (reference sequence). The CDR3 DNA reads TGTGCCAGCTGCTTACTACGACAGGGTGGCAATCAGCCCCAGCATTTT. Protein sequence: CASCLLRQGGNQPQHF.

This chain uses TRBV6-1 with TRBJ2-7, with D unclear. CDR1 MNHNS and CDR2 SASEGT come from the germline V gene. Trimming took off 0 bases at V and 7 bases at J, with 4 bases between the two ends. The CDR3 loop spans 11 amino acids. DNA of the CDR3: TGTGCCAGCAGTGAAGCGGTAGAGCAGTACTTC. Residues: CASSEAVEQYF.

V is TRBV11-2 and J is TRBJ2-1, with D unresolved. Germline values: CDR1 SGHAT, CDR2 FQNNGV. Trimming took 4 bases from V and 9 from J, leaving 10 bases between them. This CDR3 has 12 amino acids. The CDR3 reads CASSYLRSEQFF. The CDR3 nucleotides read TGTGCCAGCAGCTACCTCAGGAGTGAGCAGTTCTTC.

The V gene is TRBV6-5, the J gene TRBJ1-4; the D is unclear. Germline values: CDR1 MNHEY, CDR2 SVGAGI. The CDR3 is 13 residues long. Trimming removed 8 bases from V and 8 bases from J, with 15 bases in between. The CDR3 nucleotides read TGTGCCAGCTCTCGGGGAGTACTAGAAAAACTGTTTTTT. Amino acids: CASSRGVLEKLFF.

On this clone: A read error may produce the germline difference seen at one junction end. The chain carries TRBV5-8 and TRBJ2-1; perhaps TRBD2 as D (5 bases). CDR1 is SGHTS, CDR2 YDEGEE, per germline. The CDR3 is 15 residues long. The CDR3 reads CASSLGSIPYNEQFF. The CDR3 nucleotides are TGTGCCAGCAGTTTGGGGAGTATTCCCTACAATGAGCAGTTCTTC.